These T cell receptor beta chains were read from a single sample in a study of blood T cell repertoires in COVID-19. This table comes from immunoSEQ multiplex PCR, and its TCRdb copy is limited to in-frame clones, with some not included. The data show about 300,000 clones, over 75% seen once. The sequencing sample was made of PBMCs or T cells enriched from blood (not recorded which). The receptors here all came from a man aged 25 to 40 who had recovered from COVID-19. The CDR3 runs from the conserved cysteine through the conserved F or W. A D gene is named only where the DNA matches it firmly. Rows may omit the clone size; those that give it use once, few, many or a size class.

cdr3_aa cdr3_nt clone_size j_call v_call d_call
CASRKGVGQAYEQYF TGTGCCAGCAGAAAAGGGGTCGGCCAAGCCTACGAGCAGTACTTC NA TRBJ2-7 TRBV5-4 NA
CAWSAGTGKYEQYF TGTGCCTGGAGTGCCGGGACAGGGAAATACGAGCAGTACTTC NA TRBJ2-7 TRBV30 TRBD1
CASSQGGGLTHTETQYF TGTGCCAGCAGCCAAGGGGGGGGGCTAACTCACACGGAGACCCAGTACTTC NA TRBJ2-5 TRBV4-2 NA
CASRYRTGSGNTIYF TGTGCCAGCAGGTACAGGACAGGATCTGGAAACACCATATATTTT NA TRBJ1-3 TRBV6-2/TRBV6-3 TRBD1
CASSFDRIEAFF TGTGCCAGCAGCTTCGACAGGATCGAAGCTTTCTTT NA TRBJ1-1 TRBV7-2 NA
CASSETINTGELFF TGTGCCAGCAGCGAAACAATTAACACCGGGGAGCTGTTTTTT NA TRBJ2-2 TRBV9 NA
CASSQPQGSNYGYTF TGCGCCAGCAGCCAACCGCAGGGATCTAACTATGGCTACACCTTC NA TRBJ1-2 TRBV4-3 NA
CASSSGTGVGYTF TGCGCCAGCAGCTCGGGGACAGGGGTCGGCTACACCTTC NA TRBJ1-2 TRBV5-1 TRBD1
CASSPRQATGETQYF TGTGCCAGCTCACCAAGGCAGGCGACGGGGGAGACCCAGTACTTC NA TRBJ2-5 TRBV18 NA
CASSLRFGVRNQPQHF TGTGCCAGCAGCTTGAGGTTCGGGGTTCGAAATCAGCCCCAGCATTTT NA TRBJ1-5 TRBV5-8 NA
CASSEQGLNYGYTF TGTGCCAGCAGCGAACAGGGACTAAACTATGGCTACACCTTC NA TRBJ1-2 TRBV5-4 NA
CATSEGDSYGYTF TGTGCCACCAGTGAGGGGGACTCCTATGGCTACACCTTC NA TRBJ1-2 TRBV24-1 NA
CASSLGGSMNTEAFF TGCGCCAGCAGCTTGGGAGGGTCCATGAACACTGAAGCTTTCTTT NA TRBJ1-1 TRBV5-1 NA
CASSPNYNEQFF TGTGCCAGCAGCCCCAACTACAATGAGCAGTTCTTC NA TRBJ2-1 TRBV12-3/TRBV12-4 NA
CATQGELYNEQFF TGTGCCACTCAGGGGGAATTATACAATGAGCAGTTCTTC NA TRBJ2-1 TRBV2 TRBD1
CASSVYSGQETQYF TGCGCCAGCAGCGTATATAGCGGCCAAGAGACCCAGTACTTC NA TRBJ2-5 TRBV5-1 NA
CASSPKQDDLLSGNTIYF TGTGCCAGCAGTCCAAAACAGGACGACCTACTCTCTGGAAACACCATATATTTT NA TRBJ1-3 TRBV6-2/TRBV6-3 NA
CASSSPHPGGKFF TGTGCCAGTAGCTCACCCCATCCGGGGGGGAAGTTCTTC NA TRBJ2-1 TRBV19 TRBD2
CASSPLPLTSGGQETQYF TGTGCCAGCAGCCCCTTACCATTGACTAGCGGGGGTCAAGAGACCCAGTACTTC NA TRBJ2-5 TRBV7-9 TRBD2
CAWSSRVNYGYTF TGTGCCTGGAGTTCGCGAGTAAACTATGGCTACACCTTC once TRBJ1-2 TRBV30 NA
CASSLERLSYGYTF TGTGCCAGCAGCTTAGAGAGACTCTCCTATGGCTACACCTTC few TRBJ1-2 TRBV7-2 NA
CASSLDSAGGGEQYF TGTGCCAGCAGCTTAGATTCAGCGGGGGGTGGCGAGCAGTACTTC NA TRBJ2-7 TRBV7-2 TRBD2
CASSPKRGFTRYGYTF TGCGCCAGCAGCCCAAAGAGGGGGTTTACTCGCTATGGCTACACCTTC NA TRBJ1-2 TRBV4-3 NA
CASGFRAWETQYF TGTGCCAGCGGTTTCAGGGCATGGGAGACCCAGTACTTC few TRBJ2-5 TRBV11-2 NA
CASRSRKQGFNEKLFF TGTGCCAGCAGAAGCAGAAAACAGGGATTTAATGAAAAACTGTTTTTT few TRBJ1-4 TRBV2 NA